The 21 T cell receptor beta chains reported below all come from one sample, sequenced in a study of blood T cell repertoires in COVID-19. TCRdb's table, derived via immunoSEQ multiplex PCR, lists solely in-frame clones and lacks some. In the table there are about 82,000 clones, 80% to 85% of which are singletons. The source material was peripheral blood. The receptors here all came from a man older than 75 with acute or convalescent COVID-19.

This chain joins TRBV19 and TRBJ1-2; a possible D gene is TRBD1 (6 bases). The germline V gene has CDR1 LNHDA and CDR2 SQIVND (reference sequence). The V end was cut by 6 bases, the J end by 2 bases, with 22 bases between. This CDR3 contains 17 residues. CDR3 in amino acids: CASRPIETGNRNYGYTF. CDR3 nucleotide sequence: TGTGCCAGTAGACCCATTGAAACAGGGAATCGAAACTATGGCTACACCTTC.

This clone was counted at least ten times. The genes are TRBV2 and TRBJ1-1; no definite D call. CDR1 is SNHLY and CDR2 is FYNNEI in the germline V gene. CDR3 size: 13 residues. Trimming cost V 6 bases and J 1 base, with 9 bases left between them. CDR3 loop: CASRLDGNTEAFF. For the CDR3, the DNA is TGTGCCAGCAGACTCGATGGGAACACTGAAGCTTTCTTT.

The chain joins TRBV10-3 to TRBJ1-1, with a possible D match to TRBD1 (6 bases). The CDR3 totals 15 residues. V was shortened by 6 bases and J by 1 base, with 15 bases between the two germline ends. Germline CDR1 and CDR2: ENHRY and SYGVKD. In DNA, the CDR3 is TGTGCCATCAGCGTAGGGGGACGGCCGAACACTGAAGCTTTCTTT. As protein: CAISVGGRPNTEAFF.

The V and J genes are TRBV2 and TRBJ1-5; D is ambiguous. Germline V CDR1 and CDR2: SNHLY, FYNNEI. V was trimmed by 6 bases and J by 4 bases, leaving 7 bases between them. The CDR3 loop spans 12 amino acids. This CDR3 is CASRPENQPQHF. CDR3 coding DNA: TGTGCCAGCAGACCCGAGAATCAGCCCCAGCATTTT.

This chain links TRBV4-3 with TRBJ2-1; D is unclear. The V gene lost 0 bases and the J gene lost 9 bases, with 12 bases spanning the gap. CDR3 length: 14 amino acids. Germline lookup yields CDR1 LGHNA and CDR2 YSLEER. This CDR3 is CASSQDAQALEQFF. In DNA, the CDR3 is TGCGCCAGCAGCCAAGATGCACAAGCGCTTGAGCAGTTCTTC.

CDR3 protein: CASSTTSGTPETQYF. CDR3 DNA sequence: TGTGCCAGTAGTACAACTAGCGGGACACCAGAGACCCAGTACTTC. The chain is built from TRBV19 and TRBJ2-5; 10 positions agree with TRBD2. The CDR3 covers 15 residues. Losses at the gene ends were 4 bases for V and 4 bases for J; bases not matched to a gene: 6. CDR1 and CDR2 from the germline V gene are LNHDA and SQIVND (reference sequence).

This clone was seen only once. The V call is TRBV18, the J call TRBJ2-3, with D possibly being TRBD1 (6 bases). This CDR3 is built from 16 residues. Trimming removed 4 bases at V and 6 bases at J, with 20 bases between. CDR1 is KGHSH, CDR2 LQKENI, per germline. The CDR3 DNA follows: TGTGCCAGCTCACGCTCGACAGGTACCGGGCGGGATACGCAGTATTTT. Translated, it gives CASSRSTGTGRDTQYF. The full variable domain, completed using reference TRBV18 and TRBJ2-3, is NAGVMQNPRHLVRRRGQEARLRCSPMKGHSHVYWYRQLPEEGLKFMVYLQKENIIDESGMPKERFSAEFPKEGPSILRIQQVVRGDSAAYFCASSRSTGTGRDTQYFGPGTRLTVL.

V and J are TRBV5-3 and TRBJ1-2; a possible D gene is TRBD1 (6 bases). TRBV5-3 is an ORF, with its function uncertain. The CDR3 is 14 residues long. The V end was cut by 0 bases, the J end by 0 bases, with 6 bases between. The CDR3 DNA reads TGTGCCAGAAGCTTGGAGGGGGCTAACTATGGCTACACCTTC. It is translated as CARSLEGANYGYTF.

The gene calls are TRBV25-1 and TRBJ1-6; D not certain. Germline V gene lookup returns CDR1 MGHDK and CDR2 SYGVNS. The CDR3 runs to 12 residues. The germline V and J ends were trimmed by 4 bases and 13 bases, with 11 bases remaining between them. The CDR3 sequence: CASSVSENPLHF. CDR3 sequence (DNA): TGTGCCAGCAGTGTTTCGGAGAATCCCCTCCACTTT.

The rearrangement uses TRBV5-1 and TRBJ1-2; 8 positions match TRBD1. Trimming at V came to 4 bases and at J to 4 bases, leaving 9 bases not matched to a gene. Germline CDR1 is SGHRS and CDR2 is YFSETQ. The CDR3 sequence is 15 residues long. CDR3 region: CASSPRQGTFYGYTF. CDR3 in DNA: TGCGCCAGCAGCCCGAGACAGGGGACCTTCTATGGCTACACCTTC.

CDR3 protein: CSVGSGLYNEQFF. The CDR3, as DNA: TGCAGCGTTGGGAGCGGGCTGTACAATGAGCAGTTCTTC. This chain links TRBV29-1 with TRBJ2-1; perhaps TRBD2 as D (6 bases). V was pared by 4 bases and J by 4 bases, with 11 bases between. The V gene's germline CDR1 is SQVTM and CDR2 ANQGSEA. CDR3 length: 13 residues.

This clone is a singleton in its sample. This chain connects TRBV6-5 to TRBJ2-7, with a possible D match to TRBD2 (5 bases). The CDR3 sequence is 15 residues long. Trimming cost V 6 bases and J 5 bases, with 20 bases left between them. Germline lookup yields CDR1 MNHEY and CDR2 SVGAGI. CDR3 amino acids: CASRSQREFRNEQYF. As DNA, the CDR3 is TGTGCCAGCAGATCCCAGAGGGAGTTCAGAAACGAGCAGTACTTC.

The rearrangement joins TRBV19 to TRBJ2-7; tentatively, D is TRBD1 (8 bases). Looked up from germline, CDR1 is LNHDA and CDR2 is SQIVND (reference sequence). V shed 3 bases and J shed 3 bases, with 15 bases lying between them. The CDR3 is 15 amino acids. As DNA, the CDR3 is TGTGCCAGTAGTATGGGAGGGACAGGCTACTACGAGCAGTACTTC. Translated: CASSMGGTGYYEQYF. Using reference TRBV19 and TRBJ2-7 for the parts outside the CDR3, the full variable domain is DGGITQSPKYLFRKEGQNVTLSCEQNLNHDAMYWYRQDPGQGLRLIYYSQIVNDFQKGDIAEGYSVSREKKESFPLTVTSAQKNPTAFYLCASSMGGTGYYEQYFGPGTRLTVT.

The J gene is TRBJ2-7, the V gene TRBV3-1 (or the pseudogene TRBV3-2); 8 bases map to TRBD1. The CDR3 spans 14 residues. Looked up from germline, CDR1 is LGHDT and CDR2 is YNNKEL (reference sequence). Trimming took 4 bases from V and 0 from J; bases not matched to a gene: 2. The CDR3 DNA reads as TGTGCCAGCAGCCGACAGGGGAGCTCCTACGAGCAGTACTTC. This sequence encodes CASSRQGSSYEQYF.

The chain recombines TRBV18 with TRBJ1-1, with unresolved D. The CDR3 covers 13 residues. Germline V gene lookup returns CDR1 KGHSH and CDR2 LQKENI. V gave up 5 bases and J gave up 2 bases, with 9 bases separating them. The CDR3 DNA sequence: TGTGCCAGCTCAGAGACTGGAAACACTGAAGCTTTCTTT. Protein: CASSETGNTEAFF.

This clone has a handful of counts. The chain couples TRBV3-1 (or the pseudogene TRBV3-2) to TRBJ1-6; D not certain. Germline CDR1 LGHDT, CDR2 YNNKEL (reference sequence). The CDR3 spans 14 residues. V lost 3 bases and J lost 4, with 7 bases in between. The DNA of the CDR3 is TGTGCCAGCAGCCACAGAAGTTATAATTCACCCCTCCACTTT. The encoded protein is CASSHRSYNSPLHF.

This clone was seen a single time. V and J are TRBV15 and TRBJ1-2; D unresolved. This CDR3 contains 13 residues. The germline V gene encodes CDR1 LNHNV and CDR2 YYDKDF (reference sequence). Trimming cost V 0 bases and J 3 bases, with 5 bases left between them. CDR3 sequence reads: CATSRDGDYGYTF. The CDR3 DNA is TGTGCCACCAGCAGAGACGGGGACTATGGCTACACCTTC.

This sequence joins TRBV18 and TRBJ1-2; 7 bases line up with TRBD1. Looked up from germline, CDR1 is KGHSH and CDR2 is LQKENI. Losses at the gene ends were 6 bases for V and 8 bases for J; bases not matched to a gene: 9. The CDR3 is 13 residues long. The CDR3 region has the DNA TGTGCCAGCTCGCGGGACAGCGACTTCGGCTACACCTTC. Translated: CASSRDSDFGYTF.

The genes are TRBV4-2 and TRBJ1-2; 7 positions match TRBD1. Germline trimming cut 2 bases from V and 0 bases from J; bases unmatched to any gene: 6. Germline V CDR1 and CDR2: LGHNA, YNFKEQ. This CDR3 is built from 16 residues. CDR3 loop: CASSQPGTASNYGYTF. CDR3 DNA: TGTGCCAGCAGCCAACCAGGGACAGCGTCTAACTATGGCTACACCTTC.

The chain carries TRBV5-6 and TRBJ2-7; TRBD1 is a possible D gene (5 bases). Trimming removed 1 base at V and 1 base at J, with 9 bases between. CDR3 length: 14 amino acids. Germline lookup yields CDR1 SGHDT and CDR2 YYEEEE. The CDR3 protein is CASSLFQGSYEQYF. CDR3 nucleotides: TGTGCCAGCAGCTTGTTTCAGGGATCCTACGAGCAGTACTTC.

V and J are TRBV28 and TRBJ2-2; 9 nucleotides agree with TRBD1. V was clipped by 6 bases and J by 4 bases; unmatched bases: 6. In germline, CDR1 is MDHEN, CDR2 SYDVKM. This CDR3 has 15 amino acids. The CDR3 DNA is TGTGCCAGCAGCCAGACAGGGGGGATCACCGGGGAGCTGTTTTTT. Protein product: CASSQTGGITGELFF.